The rows below give T cell receptor beta chains drawn from one sample of a study of yellow fever vaccine responses in identical twins. TCRdb processed the RT-PCR reads anew with MiXCR; each CDR3 protein has one entry. Of under 25,000 distinct CDR3 sequences listed, around 76% are singletons. The sequencing used T cells from blood (PBMCs), unsorted or a sorted subset (not recorded which), collected before or after yellow fever vaccination (not recorded which). The receptors originated from a woman between 18 and 29 years old who received the yellow fever vaccine. CDR3s include the opening cysteine and the closing phenylalanine or tryptophan.

j_call v_call cdr3_aa
TRBJ2-1 TRBV3-1 CASSQDWVGEQFF
TRBJ2-2 TRBV7-9 CASSLVATSSTGELFF
TRBJ2-1 TRBV24-1 CATSDSQRGLHNEQFF
TRBJ1-1 TRBV15 CATSRDRQFEAFF
TRBJ1-1 TRBV5-1 CASSWGDIHYAAEAFF
TRBJ1-6 TRBV12-3/TRBV12-4 CASSLGWQNNSPLHF
TRBJ2-3 TRBV7-9 CASSSQDTQYF
TRBJ2-5 TRBV5-6 CASSLVRGQETQYF
TRBJ2-3 TRBV11-1 CASSMGQRTDTQYF
TRBJ2-3 TRBV11-2 CASSLGQGGTQYF
TRBJ2-1 TRBV11-1 CASSLGDRDYNEQFF
TRBJ2-3 TRBV19 CASSIFLAGDTQYF
TRBJ2-2 TRBV7-9 CASSLFSLSGELFF
TRBJ2-1 TRBV20-1 CSAETSPGQFF
TRBJ1-1 TRBV4-1 CASSQNQDTEAFF
TRBJ2-7 TRBV3-1 CASSQDPGTGAYEQYF
TRBJ2-1 TRBV5-1 CASSLVSGQVGDEQFF
TRBJ1-2 TRBV28 CASSFVRGAGNYGYTF
TRBJ1-6 TRBV4-1 CASSQLAGTVYNSPLHF
TRBJ1-1 TRBV5-1 CASSLERVDTEAFF
TRBJ1-2 TRBV12-3/TRBV12-4 CASSFRGATNYGYTF
TRBJ1-3 TRBV2 CASSKGGPSGNTIYF
TRBJ1-6 TRBV2 CASSEQGLNSPLHF
TRBJ1-1 TRBV27 CASSPTTGIITEAFF
TRBJ2-5 TRBV2 CASSEWLAEETQYF
TRBJ1-3 TRBV11-3 CASSLSSEGTAGNTIYF
TRBJ2-2 TRBV2 CAIERSQGTGELFF
TRBJ2-1 TRBV24-1 CATGGTNYNEQFF
TRBJ2-3 TRBV7-6 CASSLATDTQYF
TRBJ1-2 TRBV5-1 CASGLSSGAYGYTF
TRBJ2-1 TRBV12-3/TRBV12-4 CASSKREVGLYEQFF
TRBJ2-7 TRBV13 CASGGATYEQYF
TRBJ1-1 TRBV19 CASSTGQGATEAFF
TRBJ2-1 TRBV13 CATLSGVQFF
TRBJ2-3 TRBV7-9 CASSSTSGGADTRYF
TRBJ1-5 TRBV12-3/TRBV12-4 CASRPIYRASNQPQHF
TRBJ2-3 TRBV29-1 CSSVGQDTQYF
TRBJ1-1 TRBV19 CASSWGRSTEAFF
TRBJ2-1 TRBV5-6 CASSTGLADEQFF
TRBJ2-2 TRBV13 CASSFQRGGSNTGELFF
TRBJ2-1 TRBV10-3 CAISEGFEQFF
TRBJ1-2 TRBV4-1 CASSPWTGSNYGYTF
TRBJ2-2 TRBV24-1 CATSWAGELFF
TRBJ2-7 TRBV11-3 CASSQNLAGEQYF
TRBJ2-2 TRBV7-6 CASSPISGGQAGELFF
TRBJ2-3 TRBV24-1 CATSVSGGTDTQYF
TRBJ2-1 TRBV18 CASSPSGTYLNEQFF
TRBJ1-5 TRBV12-3/TRBV12-4 CASRADRVGNQPQHF
TRBJ2-7 TRBV2 CASSGTSGTYEQYF
TRBJ2-1 TRBV12-3/TRBV12-4 CASSYWNEQFF
TRBJ1-2 TRBV4-3 CASSRGGIIRLFNYGYTF
TRBJ2-5 TRBV11-1 CASSRRSSGGSQETQYF
TRBJ2-2 TRBV10-1 CASSDRKNTGELFF
TRBJ2-1 TRBV11-2 CASSQYGPLDNEQFF
TRBJ2-3 TRBV28 CASSFTDTQYF
TRBJ2-7 TRBV5-5 CASSASYEQYF
TRBJ2-7 TRBV20-1 CSARAPGGFSEQYF